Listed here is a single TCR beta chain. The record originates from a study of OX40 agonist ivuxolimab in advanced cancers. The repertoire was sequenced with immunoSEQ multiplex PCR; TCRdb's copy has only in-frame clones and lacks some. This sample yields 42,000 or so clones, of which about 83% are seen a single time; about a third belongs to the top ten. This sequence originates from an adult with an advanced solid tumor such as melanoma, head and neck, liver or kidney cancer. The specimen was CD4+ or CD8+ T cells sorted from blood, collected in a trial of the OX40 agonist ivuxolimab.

The CDR3: CASSIDRTANTGELFF. The CDR3 coding sequence is TGTGCCAGTAGTATAGATCGGACGGCGAACACCGGGGAGCTGTTTTTT. The rearrangement links TRBV19 to TRBJ2-2; D not certain. Germline V CDR1 and CDR2: LNHDA, SQIVND (reference sequence). V dropped 0 bases and J dropped 0 bases, with 8 bases sitting between them. The CDR3 extends over 16 amino acids.